The text below deals with one T cell receptor (beta chain). The antigen remains unidentified. The method was immunoSEQ multiplex PCR; TCRdb's version includes in-frame clones alone and lacks a portion of them. The sample holds about 72,000 clones, about 84% seen once. The entry originates in a study of OX40 agonist ivuxolimab in advanced cancers. Study summary: While on treatment, patients had intravenous ivuxolimab at 0.01 to 10 mg/kg every 2 weeks.

From germline, CDR1 is LNHDA and CDR2 SQIVND (reference sequence). The CDR3 is made up of 12 amino acids. V lost 5 bases and J 7 bases, leaving 11 bases between the germline ends. Study conclusions and caveats: Undetermined was the antigen specificity of the expanded peripheral T cells.

The J gene is TRBJ2-5, the V gene TRBV19; no clear D gene. The source of this sequence is an adult with an advanced solid tumor such as melanoma, head and neck, liver or kidney cancer. The material sequenced was CD4+ or CD8+ T cells sorted from blood, taken in a trial of the OX40 agonist ivuxolimab. The CDR3 DNA reads as TGTGCCAGTAGTCCCTTGTCTGGGACCCAGTACTTC. Its protein product is CASSPLSGTQYF.